Below, 22 T cell receptor beta chains from the same sample are listed, as sequenced in a study of Graves' ophthalmopathy and Graves' hyperthyroidism. As the template, RNA transcripts were used to amplify TCR beta CDR3 regions. An initial RT-PCR round employing HTBI primers preceded a second-round multiplex PCR. Each CDR3 protein gets one entry after TCRdb re-called the multiplex PCR reads with MiXCR. The sample includes about 1.1 million distinct CDR3 sequences, 35% to 40% seen only once; the top ten take around 10%. Input material: peripheral blood or thyroid tissue (not recorded which). All receptors come from an adult man with Graves' hyperthyroidism.

The chain couples TRBV10-3 to TRBJ2-7, with D perhaps being TRBD1 or TRBD2 (6 bases each). V dropped 7 bases and J dropped 5 bases, with 21 bases sitting between them. CDR1 ENHRY and CDR2 SYGVKD come from the germline V gene. The CDR3 is made up of 15 amino acids. Here the CDR3 DNA reads TGTGCCATCACCGGGCAGGGGTCCGGGAGAGACGAGCAGTACTTC. Translating gives CAITGQGSGRDEQYF.

This clonotype was recorded only once. With a much larger clone just one base away, this may be a read error. The missing conserved phenylalanine or tryptophan at the end of this CDR3 makes a read error likely. The chain recombines TRBV5-1 with TRBJ2-2; D unresolved. This CDR3 region has 13 residues. Trimming stripped 3 bases from V and 7 bases from J, with 10 bases between. Germline V CDR1 and CDR2: SGHRS, YFSETQ. CDR3 sequence: CASSSDWHGELFL. In DNA form, the CDR3 reads TGCGCCAGCAGCTCAGACTGGCACGGGGAGCTGTTTTTG.

This sequence joins TRBV9 and TRBJ1-1, with TRBD1 as a possible D gene (6 bases). The CDR3 sequence is 14 residues long. The V end was cut by 3 bases, the J end by 4 bases, with 13 bases between. Germline values: CDR1 SGDLS, CDR2 YYNGEE. In DNA form, the CDR3 reads TGTGCCAGCAGCGCCCAGGGGTTTGGCACTGAAGCTTTCTTT. Its protein is CASSAQGFGTEAFF.

This rearrangement joins TRBV10-3 to TRBJ2-2; D gene uncertain. CDR1 ENHRY and CDR2 SYGVKD come from the germline V gene. The V gene lost 2 bases and the J gene lost 6 bases, with 4 bases spanning the gap. The CDR3 sequence is 12 residues long. Here the CDR3 DNA reads TGTGCCATCAGTGAGCCGGCCGGGGAGCTGTTTTTT. It yields the protein CAISEPAGELFF.

This clonotype was counted a single time. The chain uses TRBV5-5 and TRBJ1-4; tentative D call: TRBD1 (6 bases). CDR3 length: 15 amino acids. Trimming pared 2 bases from V and 7 bases from J, leaving 15 bases between. Germline V CDR1 and CDR2: SGHKS, YYEKEE (reference sequence). The CDR3 loop reads CASSFGQSLREKLFF. CDR3 in DNA: TGTGCCAGCAGCTTCGGACAGTCCTTGCGTGAAAAACTGTTTTTT.

CDR3 amino acids: CASSPRLEDTQYF. CDR3 in DNA: TGTGCCAGCAGCCCACGACTAGAAGATACGCAGTATTTT. V and J are TRBV9 and TRBJ2-3; tentative D call: TRBD2 (6 bases). The V and J ends lost 4 bases and 5 bases respectively, with 11 bases between them. The CDR3 is 13 residues long. The germline V gene encodes CDR1 SGDLS and CDR2 YYNGEE.

This clonotype came up many times. The J gene is TRBJ2-7, the V gene TRBV2, with no clear D. This CDR3 spans 10 amino acids. Trimming removed 10 bases at V and 5 bases at J, with 9 bases between. Germline CDR1 reads SNHLY; CDR2 reads FYNNEI. CDR3 in amino acids: CATAIDEQYF. The CDR3 bases are TGTGCCACCGCCATAGACGAGCAGTACTTC.

The chain is built from TRBV19 and TRBJ2-2; 8 bases are a match to TRBD2. In germline, CDR1 is LNHDA, CDR2 SQIVND (reference sequence). The ends lost 3 bases at V and 0 bases at J; junction bases unmatched: 9. This CDR3 spans 18 amino acids. The CDR3 bases are TGTGCCAGTAGTATTCGCGGGGGGACATCAACGAACACCGGGGAGCTGTTTTTT. The encoded protein is CASSIRGGTSTNTGELFF.

This clonotype was detected many times. The V call is TRBV7-8, the J call TRBJ2-5; either TRBD1 or TRBD2 may supply D (5 bases each). The CDR3 sequence is 12 residues long. Germline V lookup: CDR1 SGHVS, CDR2 FQNEAQ. V was trimmed by 10 bases and J by 3 bases, leaving 12 bases between them. The CDR3: CATRDQKETQYF. CDR3 DNA: TGTGCCACCCGGGACCAAAAAGAGACCCAGTACTTC. Complete variable domain (other parts from reference TRBV7-8 and TRBJ2-5): GAGVSQSPRYKVAKRGQDVALRCDPISGHVSLFWYQQALGQGPEFLTYFQNEAQLDKSGLPSDRFFAERPEGSVSTLKIQRTQQEDSAVYLCATRDQKETQYFGPGTRLLVL.

About this clonotype: This may be a read error: a much more frequent sequence differs by one nucleotide. V usage is TRBV9 and J usage is TRBJ2-2, with a weak D call TRBD2 (6 bases). The CDR3 length is 16 residues. The germline V gene has CDR1 SGDLS and CDR2 YYNGEE. Trimming left V 3 bases short and J 0 bases short, with 12 bases between. The CDR3 is CASSARGDSNTGELFF. The CDR3 DNA sequence: TGTGCCAGCAGCGCCCGAGGGGACTCGAACACCGGGGAGCTGTTTTTT.

Concerning this clonotype itself: It may be a read error: a sequence one base away is much more abundant. No DNA is shown, since the ends of the CDR3 on it are uncertain; the CDR3 is the one TCRdb lists. This chain links TRBV5-5 with TRBJ1-2; the DNA was not compared with TRBD1, the D call given in the table. The CDR3 numbers 15 amino acids, ends counted. In germline, CDR1 is SGHKS, CDR2 YYEKEE (reference sequence). The chain's CDR3 is CASSSTGTFNYGCTF.

The gene calls are TRBV11-2 and TRBJ2-2, with D hard to call. Germline values: CDR1 SGHAT, CDR2 FQNNGV. Trimming removed 7 bases at V and 6 bases at J, with 9 bases between. The CDR3 length is 12 residues. The CDR3 reads CASTSFAGELFF. The CDR3 nucleotides are TGTGCCAGCACGAGCTTCGCCGGGGAGCTGTTTTTT.

The chain recombines TRBV11-2 with TRBJ2-5; the D call may be TRBD1 or TRBD2 (5 bases each). Looked up from germline, CDR1 is SGHAT and CDR2 is FQNNGV. V lost 6 bases to trimming and J lost 6 bases, with 20 bases between them. This CDR3 contains 15 residues. Here the CDR3 DNA reads TGTGCCAGCAGGAAGCCGGGACCGCGGAACCAGACCCAGTACTTC. This encodes CASRKPGPRNQTQYF.

This clonotype was seen many times. V usage is TRBV29-1 and J usage is TRBJ1-2; D perhaps matches TRBD1 (5 bases). Trimming removed 3 bases from V and 8 bases from J, with 13 bases in between. Germline V gene data show CDR1 as SQVTM and CDR2 as ANQGSEA. The CDR3 covers 12 residues. DNA for the CDR3: TGCAGCGTTGAGAGGGACCTGGGAGGCTACACCTTC. This codes for CSVERDLGGYTF.

There are a few counts of this clonotype. The chain joins TRBV28 to TRBJ2-5; the match to TRBD2 covers 11 bases. V dropped 5 bases and J dropped 4; count of bases not matched to a gene: 6. Germline CDR1 and CDR2: MDHEN and SYDVKM. The CDR3 extends over 15 amino acids. The CDR3 spells CASSTPTSGVETQYF. CDR3 DNA sequence: TGTGCCAGCAGTACACCGACTAGCGGGGTAGAGACCCAGTACTTC.

A single count supports this clonotype. This chain connects TRBV15 to TRBJ2-7, with D perhaps TRBD1 or TRBD2 (5 bases each). CDR1 and CDR2 (germline): LNHNV, YYDKDF (reference sequence). The CDR3 has 16 amino acids. The V end lost 5 bases, the J end lost 5 bases, and 22 bases lay between the germline ends. The CDR3 is CATSHVRDQGVHEQYF. Written as DNA, the CDR3 is TGTGCCACCAGCCATGTTCGGGATCAGGGAGTCCACGAGCAGTACTTC.

This clonotype was seen at least ten times. The gene calls are TRBV13 and TRBJ1-6, with D unresolved. Germline CDR1 reads PRHDT; CDR2 reads FYEKMQ (reference sequence). This CDR3 comprises 14 residues. The V and J ends lost 0 bases and 7 bases respectively, with 7 bases between them. CDR3 coding DNA: TGTGCCAGCAGCTTAGGCGGAAGGAATTCACCCCTCCACTTT. Protein: CASSLGGRNSPLHF.

Concerning this clonotype: Since the CDR3 does not end with the conserved phenylalanine or tryptophan, this likely comes from a read error. It is unclear where the CDR3 begins or ends on the DNA, so no DNA is shown, and the CDR3 is as TCRdb lists it. The V call is TRBV9, the J call TRBJ2-7; TRBD2, as called in the table, went unchecked against the DNA. The CDR3 region is 10 residues in length, termini included. CDR1 SGDLS and CDR2 YYNGEE come from the germline V gene. CDR3 loop: CASSVSSGTT.

This clonotype came up once. Since no conserved phenylalanine or tryptophan closes the CDR3, a read error is the likely cause. This rearrangement joins TRBV7-8 to TRBJ2-7, with TRBD2 matching over 8 bases. There are 14 residues in the CDR3. Germline CDR1 is SGHVS and CDR2 is FQNEAQ. Germline trimming cut 4 bases from V and 6 bases from J; bases unmatched to any gene: 8. The DNA of the CDR3 is TGTGCCAGCAGCTCCCGGACTAGCTCGGGCGAGCAGTACCTC. Protein sequence: CASSSRTSSGEQYL.

As to this clonotype: A read error may explain this, as a much larger clone is one base away. The chain couples TRBV7-9 to TRBJ2-7, with D hard to call. The CDR3 is made up of 15 amino acids. The V and J ends lost 8 bases and 3 bases respectively, with 20 bases between them. The germline CDR1 and CDR2 sequences are SEHNR and FQNEAQ (reference sequence). This chain's CDR3 is CASSPRLMKGYEQYF. In DNA form, the CDR3 reads TGTGCCAGCTCCCCTCGTCTTATGAAAGGCTACGAGCAGTACTTC.

This clonotype was seen many times. The CDR3 DNA follows: TGTGCCAGCAGTCCCCCGTTGGGTCGTCAAGAGACCCAGTACTTC. Protein sequence: CASSPPLGRQETQYF. The rearrangement joins TRBV25-1 to TRBJ2-5; D is uncertain. V dropped 5 bases and J dropped 2 bases, with 15 bases sitting between them. Germline V gene data show CDR1 as MGHDK and CDR2 as SYGVNS. CDR3 length: 15 residues. The variable domain in full, with the rest retrieved from reference TRBV25-1 and TRBJ2-5, is EADIYQTPRYLVIGTGKKITLECSQTMGHDKMYWYQQDPGMELHLIHYSYGVNSTEKGDLSSESTVSRIRTEHFPLTLESARPSHTSQYLCASSPPLGRQETQYFGPGTRLLVL.

The chain has TRBV10-3 and TRBJ2-7, with TRBD1 identical over 7 bases. V dropped 8 bases and J dropped 5; count of bases not matched to a gene: 6. The CDR3 extends over 12 amino acids. Germline CDR1 is ENHRY and CDR2 is SYGVKD. CDR3 DNA sequence: TGTGCCATCCAGACAGGGCGGAACGAGCAGTACTTC. It yields the protein CAIQTGRNEQYF.